One sample yielded the 23 T cell receptor beta chains listed below, sequenced in a study of post-analysis software for immune sequencing data (dated by TCRdb to between 2014 and 2017). The research as a whole found: Significantly higher frequencies in patients than in controls were found for a few TRBV segments, including TRBV5-6, TRBV5-1 and TRBV20-1.

Libraries were constructed by PCR. The instrument given in TCRdb is Illumina HiSeq 2500. To reduce PCR and sequencing biases, unique molecular identifiers were incorporated into the TCR beta cDNA libraries. The public sequencing data were trimmed at Q25 with fastp and processed into clonotypes with MiXCR by TCRdb, which kept only in-frame beta chains. All rows with the same CDR3 protein become a single entry with the most common DNA and genes. This sample gives hundreds of thousands of distinct CDR3 sequences in total; 25% to 30% of them show up just once. The ten largest clones take up around 0.6% of the sample. These receptors are not linked to any known antigen. Sequenced input: blood. The receptors were sampled from a girl aged 5-17 years with multiple sclerosis.

The chain joins TRBV12-5 to TRBJ2-7; 7 bases map to TRBD1. The V and J ends lost 3 bases and 2 bases, in that order; junction bases with no gene match: 13. The V gene's germline CDR1 is LGHNT and CDR2 FRNRAP. The CDR3 runs to 17 residues. CDR3 nucleotide sequence: TGTGCTAGTGGTTTTCTACCAACGACAGGGCCCACCTACGAGCAGTACTTC. Protein product: CASGFLPTTGPTYEQYF.

This sequence joins TRBV28 and TRBJ2-7; 11 bases match TRBD2. Germline CDR1 is MDHEN and CDR2 is SYDVKM. Trimming cost V 3 bases and J 6 bases; bases outside gene matches: 13. This CDR3 comprises 17 residues. The CDR3: CASSFRDSGRAWGEQYF. The CDR3 nucleotides are TGTGCCAGCAGTTTTCGGGATAGCGGGAGGGCGTGGGGCGAGCAGTACTTC.

This rearrangement joins TRBV7-9 to TRBJ1-1, with D possibly matching TRBD1 (6 bases). This CDR3 comprises 15 residues. Germline CDR1 is SEHNR and CDR2 is FQNEAQ (reference sequence). V shed 8 bases and J shed 4 bases, with 20 bases lying between them. The CDR3 loop is CASLLIRDIITEAFF. The CDR3 DNA reads TGTGCCAGCCTTTTAATCCGGGACATTATCACTGAAGCTTTCTTT.

This clonotype showed up just once. The chain uses TRBV20-1 and TRBJ2-7; 7 bases are a match to TRBD2. V lost 0 bases to trimming and J lost 0 bases; unmatched junction nucleotides: 8. The CDR3 covers 16 residues. The germline V gene has CDR1 DFQATT and CDR2 SNEGSKA (reference sequence). This chain's CDR3 is CSARDLKRGSSYEQYF. As DNA, the CDR3 is TGCAGTGCTAGAGATCTCAAGCGGGGTAGCTCCTACGAGCAGTACTTC.

This clonotype was seen more than once but under ten times. The V call is TRBV9, the J call TRBJ2-1; D remains unclear. From germline, CDR1 is SGDLS and CDR2 YYNGEE. Trimming removed 7 bases from V and 4 bases from J, with 9 bases in between. This CDR3 spans 12 amino acids. CDR3 sequence: CASGGDYNEQFF. The CDR3 region has the DNA TGTGCCAGCGGTGGAGATTACAATGAGCAGTTCTTC.

A single count supports this clonotype. V is TRBV19 and J is TRBJ2-2; 10 bases are a match to TRBD1. Germline assignment: CDR1 LNHDA and CDR2 SQIVND (reference sequence). V shed 5 bases and J 6 bases; nucleotides not matched to a gene: 9. The CDR3 spans 16 residues. The CDR3 DNA reads TGTGCCAGTAGTGTTCGACAGGGGGCTTCGGCCGGGGAGCTGTTTTTT. Its protein product is CASSVRQGASAGELFF.

The chain recombines TRBV9 with TRBJ2-5, with D perhaps given as TRBD1 or TRBD2 (5 bases each). The length of the CDR3 is 14 residues. Germline CDR1 SGDLS, CDR2 YYNGEE. The V and J ends lost 3 bases and 5 bases respectively, with 14 bases between them. In DNA form, the CDR3 reads TGTGCCAGCAGCGGGGGGTCGGTCGGGGAGACCCAGTACTTC. It is translated as CASSGGSVGETQYF.

In the case of this clonotype: Sequence at one end of the junction differs from germline and may be a read error. This sequence joins TRBV15 and TRBJ2-4, with a possible D match to TRBD2 (5 bases). The J call is in doubt because the DNA end fits TRBJ2-7 better. This CDR3 has 14 amino acids. The germline CDR1 and CDR2 sequences are LNHNV and YYDKDF (reference sequence). CDR3 coding DNA: TGTGTCACCAGCAGAGATAGAGGGCGTTACGAGCAGTACTTC. It yields the protein CVTSRDRGRYEQYF.

This clonotype was seen at least ten times. The V and J genes are TRBV6-1 and TRBJ2-7; either TRBD1 or TRBD2 may supply D (5 bases each). Trimming removed 8 bases at V and 2 bases at J, with 10 bases between. CDR3 length: 12 amino acids. Looked up from germline, CDR1 is MNHNS and CDR2 is SASEGT. CDR3 sequence (DNA): TGTGCCAGCCGGGACGGGCCCTACGAGCAGTACTTC. Protein: CASRDGPYEQYF.

This clonotype appeared a few times. The rearrangement joins TRBV29-1 to TRBJ2-7; unclear D gene. Trimming took off 4 bases at V and 4 bases at J, with 14 bases between the two ends. CDR1 SQVTM and CDR2 ANQGSEA come from the germline V gene. The CDR3 is 13 amino acids. CDR3 sequence: CSVVERERYEQYF. The CDR3 nucleotides read TGCAGCGTTGTGGAAAGGGAAAGGTACGAGCAGTACTTC.

This clonotype has just a few counts. The V gene is TRBV2, the J gene TRBJ2-3, with TRBD1 identical over 8 bases. Germline assignment: CDR1 SNHLY and CDR2 FYNNEI. This CDR3 contains 14 residues. The ends lost 3 bases at V and 3 bases at J; junction bases unmatched: 2. The CDR3 loop reads CASSDRTGTDTQYF. CDR3 bases: TGTGCCAGCAGTGACAGGACAGGGACAGATACGCAGTATTTT.

This clonotype was detected only a few times. The chain uses TRBV12-5 and TRBJ2-1; TRBD2 is a possible D gene (7 bases). The CDR3 runs to 13 residues. Per the germline V gene, CDR1 is LGHNT and CDR2 is FRNRAP. V was clipped by 5 bases and J by 9 bases, with 14 bases between them. This CDR3 is CASGRGRDTEQFF. The CDR3 DNA follows: TGTGCTAGTGGTCGGGGGAGGGACACTGAGCAGTTCTTC.

This clonotype came up a few times. The CDR3 is CATHRGRSSYNEQFF. The CDR3 DNA follows: TGTGCCACCCACCGTGGGAGAAGCTCCTACAATGAGCAGTTCTTC. The J gene is TRBJ2-1, the V gene TRBV2, with a weak D call TRBD2 (5 bases). Germline lookup yields CDR1 SNHLY and CDR2 FYNNEI. This CDR3 comprises 15 residues. Trimming stripped 10 bases from V and 0 bases from J, with 16 bases between.

V is TRBV29-1 and J is TRBJ2-1; TRBD2 is a possible D gene (7 bases). Germline values: CDR1 SQVTM, CDR2 ANQGSEA. The CDR3 totals 14 residues. The V gene lost 7 bases and the J gene lost 7 bases, with 20 bases spanning the gap. The CDR3 spells CSGGRAGPGNEQFF. CDR3 sequence (DNA): TGCAGCGGGGGGCGAGCGGGGCCTGGGAATGAGCAGTTCTTC.

The J gene is TRBJ2-5, the V gene TRBV5-1; D may be TRBD1 (5 bases). In germline, CDR1 is SGHRS, CDR2 YFSETQ. CDR3 length equals 15 residues. V gave up 4 bases and J gave up 3 bases, with 16 bases separating them. CDR3 loop: CASSDRSANEETQYF. Written as DNA, the CDR3 is TGCGCCAGCAGCGACAGATCTGCCAACGAAGAGACCCAGTACTTC.

This chain uses TRBV20-1 with TRBJ2-7; 7 bases are shared with TRBD2. This CDR3 contains 16 residues. The junction had 8 bases not matched to a gene; V was cut back by 0 bases and J by 0 bases. The germline V gene encodes CDR1 DFQATT and CDR2 SNEGSKA (reference sequence). The CDR3 here is CSARDQVGGSSYEQYF. The CDR3 DNA sequence: TGCAGTGCTAGAGATCAGGTTGGCGGGAGCTCCTACGAGCAGTACTTC.

The CDR3 DNA is TGCAGTGCTAGCCGACAGGATCAGCCCCAGCATTTT. Its translation is CSASRQDQPQHF. The V gene is TRBV20-1, the J gene TRBJ1-5; D might be TRBD1 (6 bases). In germline, CDR1 is DFQATT, CDR2 SNEGSKA (reference sequence). This CDR3 spans 12 amino acids. Trimming took off 3 bases at V and 5 bases at J, with 8 bases between the two ends.

This chain uses TRBV5-1 with TRBJ1-1, with 7 bases that match TRBD1. Germline V gene sequence: CDR1 SGHRS, CDR2 YFSETQ. Trimming took 5 bases from V and 10 from J; bases not matched to a gene: 11. The CDR3 consists of 13 residues. The CDR3 protein is CASSLALDRPAFF. For the CDR3, the DNA is TGCGCCAGCAGTTTAGCGCTGGACAGGCCAGCTTTCTTT.

This clonotype was recorded at least ten times. The genes are TRBV5-6 and TRBJ2-5, with TRBD2 identical over 10 bases. The CDR3 spans 15 residues. J gave up 4 bases and V 3 bases, and 6 bases lay outside the gene matches. Germline lookup yields CDR1 SGHDT and CDR2 YYEEEE. The CDR3 loop is CASSSLAGGRETQYF. The CDR3 coding sequence is TGTGCCAGCAGCTCATTAGCGGGAGGTCGAGAGACCCAGTACTTC. The full variable domain, its missing parts supplied by reference TRBV5-6 and TRBJ2-5, is DAGVTQSPTHLIKTRGQQVTLRCSPKSGHDTVSWYQQALGQGPQFIFQYYEEEERQRGNFPDRFSGHQFPNYSSELNVNALLLGDSALYLCASSSLAGGRETQYFGPGTRLLVL.

This clonotype was counted a few times. J is TRBJ2-1 and V is TRBV7-2, with unresolved D. The germline gives CDR1 SGHTA, CDR2 FQGNSA. This CDR3 region has 18 residues. Trimming removed 4 bases at V and 0 bases at J, with 19 bases between. DNA of the CDR3: TGTGCCAGCAGCTCGAGAACTGGCGACAAGAGCTCCTACAATGAGCAGTTCTTC. Amino acids: CASSSRTGDKSSYNEQFF.

The chain has TRBV29-1 and TRBJ2-5; TRBD1 aligns across 8 bases. V was pared by 3 bases and J by 5 bases, with 2 bases of the junction left unmatched. The germline V gene encodes CDR1 SQVTM and CDR2 ANQGSEA. The CDR3 spans 12 residues. Written as DNA, the CDR3 is TGCAGCGTTGAGGGGGACAGGGAGACCCAGTACTTC. Its protein is CSVEGDRETQYF.

This clonotype has only a few counts. The chain uses TRBV29-1 and TRBJ2-1, with D perhaps matching TRBD2 (5 bases). The V end was cut by 3 bases, the J end by 0 bases, with 9 bases between. This CDR3 is 14 amino acids long. Germline V CDR1 and CDR2: SQVTM, ANQGSEA. The CDR3: CSVERASSYNEQFF. The DNA of the CDR3 is TGCAGCGTTGAGAGGGCGAGCTCCTACAATGAGCAGTTCTTC.

This clonotype was seen a handful of times. In DNA form, the CDR3 reads TGTGCCAGCAGCCCAGGGAGGACGACGAACACTGAAGCTTTCTTT. It is translated as CASSPGRTTNTEAFF. This chain links TRBV7-2 with TRBJ1-1; D possibly corresponds to TRBD1 (5 bases). The CDR3 runs to 15 residues. V lost 5 bases and J 1 base, leaving 14 bases between the germline ends. Germline loops: CDR1 SGHTA, CDR2 FQGNSA.